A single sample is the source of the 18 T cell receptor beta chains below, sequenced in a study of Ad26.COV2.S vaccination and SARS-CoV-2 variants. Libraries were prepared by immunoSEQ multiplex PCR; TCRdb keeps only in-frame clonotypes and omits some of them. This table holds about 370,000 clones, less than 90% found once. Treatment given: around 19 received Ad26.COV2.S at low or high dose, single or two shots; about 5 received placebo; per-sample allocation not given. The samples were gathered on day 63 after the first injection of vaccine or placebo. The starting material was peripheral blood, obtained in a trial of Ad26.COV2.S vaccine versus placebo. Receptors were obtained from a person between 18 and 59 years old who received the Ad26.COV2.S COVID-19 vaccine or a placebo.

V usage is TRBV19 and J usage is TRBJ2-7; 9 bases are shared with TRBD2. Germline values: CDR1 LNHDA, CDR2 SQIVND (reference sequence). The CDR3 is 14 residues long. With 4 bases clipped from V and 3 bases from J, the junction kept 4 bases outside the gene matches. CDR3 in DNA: TGTGCCAGTAGTACGACTAGCGGAGACTACGAGCAGTACTTC. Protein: CASSTTSGDYEQYF.

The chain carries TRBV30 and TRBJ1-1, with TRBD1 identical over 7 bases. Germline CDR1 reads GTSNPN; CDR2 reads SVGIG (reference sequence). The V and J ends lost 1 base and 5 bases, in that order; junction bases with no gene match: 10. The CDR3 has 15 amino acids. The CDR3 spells CAWSGQGVMRTEAFF. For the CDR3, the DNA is TGTGCCTGGAGTGGCCAGGGGGTAATGCGGACTGAAGCTTTCTTT.

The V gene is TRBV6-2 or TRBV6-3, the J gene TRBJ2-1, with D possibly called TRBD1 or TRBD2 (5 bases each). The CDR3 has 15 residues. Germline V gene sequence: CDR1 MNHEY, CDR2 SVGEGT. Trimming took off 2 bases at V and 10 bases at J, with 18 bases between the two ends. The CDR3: CASSYERGALGEQFF. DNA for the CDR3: TGTGCCAGCAGTTACGAGCGAGGGGCACTGGGGGAGCAGTTCTTC.

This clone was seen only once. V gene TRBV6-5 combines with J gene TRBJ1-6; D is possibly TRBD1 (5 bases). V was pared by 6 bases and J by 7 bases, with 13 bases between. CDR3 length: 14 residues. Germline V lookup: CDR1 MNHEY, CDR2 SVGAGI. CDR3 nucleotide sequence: TGTGCCAGCAGGCCCCGGGGCAAAAATTCACCCCTCCACTTT. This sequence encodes CASRPRGKNSPLHF.

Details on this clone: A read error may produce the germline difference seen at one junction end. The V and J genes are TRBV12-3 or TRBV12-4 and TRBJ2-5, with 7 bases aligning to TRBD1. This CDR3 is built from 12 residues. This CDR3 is CASSLGGGTQYF. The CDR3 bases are TGTGCCAGCAGCTTAGGGGGCGGGACCCAGTACTTC.

The CDR3 loop reads CASSSSRGTGELFF. The DNA of the CDR3 is TGTGCCAGCAGCTCCTCAAGGGGGACCGGGGAGCTGTTTTTT. The chain joins TRBV7-2 to TRBJ2-2, with D perhaps TRBD1 (6 bases). In germline, CDR1 is SGHTA, CDR2 FQGNSA. CDR3 length equals 14 residues. V shed 4 bases and J shed 5 bases, with 11 bases lying between them.

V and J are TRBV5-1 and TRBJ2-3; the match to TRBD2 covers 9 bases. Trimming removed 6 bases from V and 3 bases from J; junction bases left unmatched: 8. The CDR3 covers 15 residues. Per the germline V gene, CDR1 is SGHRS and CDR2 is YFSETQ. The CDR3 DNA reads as TGCGCCAGCACCCCGGGCGGGGGGGCAACAGATACGCAGTATTTT. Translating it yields CASTPGGGATDTQYF.

In DNA form, the CDR3 reads TGTGCCAGCAGCTCGTCGACAGGCGGGAGCACAGATACGCAGTATTTT. It yields the protein CASSSSTGGSTDTQYF. This chain links TRBV7-9 with TRBJ2-3; D is possibly TRBD1 (6 bases). The V gene's germline CDR1 is SEHNR and CDR2 FQNEAQ (reference sequence). V was pared by 4 bases and J by 0 bases, with 14 bases between. This CDR3 is 16 amino acids long. Filled out from reference TRBV7-9 and TRBJ2-3, the complete variable domain reads DTGVSQNPRHKITKRGQNVTFRCDPISEHNRLYWYRQTLGQGPEFLTYFQNEAQLEKSRLLSDRFSAERPKGSFSTLEIQRTEQGDSAMYLCASSSSTGGSTDTQYFGPGTRLTVL.

In nucleotides, the CDR3 is TGTGCCAGCAGTGAAGCGCAGGCCCTCAATGAGCAGTTCTTC. As protein: CASSEAQALNEQFF. The J gene is TRBJ2-1, the V gene TRBV2; no firm D call. Germline V gene lookup returns CDR1 SNHLY and CDR2 FYNNEI. The CDR3 totals 14 residues. The V and J ends lost 0 bases and 6 bases respectively, with 9 bases between them.

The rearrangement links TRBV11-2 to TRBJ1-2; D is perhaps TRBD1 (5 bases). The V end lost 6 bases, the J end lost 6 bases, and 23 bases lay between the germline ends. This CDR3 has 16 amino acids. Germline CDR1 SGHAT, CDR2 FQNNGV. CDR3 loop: CASSQPGRRIPNGYTF. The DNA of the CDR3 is TGTGCCAGCAGTCAACCGGGGCGACGAATCCCTAATGGCTACACCTTC.

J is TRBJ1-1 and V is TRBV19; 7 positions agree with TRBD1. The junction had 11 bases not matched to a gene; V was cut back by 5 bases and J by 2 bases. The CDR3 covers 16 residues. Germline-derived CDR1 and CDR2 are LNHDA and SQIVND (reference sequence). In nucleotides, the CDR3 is TGTGCCAGTAGTGCTCTCCCGGGACAGAAAAACACTGAAGCTTTCTTT. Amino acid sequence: CASSALPGQKNTEAFF.

The CDR3, as DNA: TGTGCCAGCAGCTTAGTTCGGCCCGGGAACACTGAAGCTTTCTTT. Its protein product is CASSLVRPGNTEAFF. The rearrangement joins TRBV7-9 to TRBJ1-1; D is unresolved. Between the trimmed V and J ends, which lost 1 base and 1 base, there was a span of 10 bases. The germline V gene has CDR1 SEHNR and CDR2 FQNEAQ (reference sequence). The CDR3 is made up of 15 amino acids.

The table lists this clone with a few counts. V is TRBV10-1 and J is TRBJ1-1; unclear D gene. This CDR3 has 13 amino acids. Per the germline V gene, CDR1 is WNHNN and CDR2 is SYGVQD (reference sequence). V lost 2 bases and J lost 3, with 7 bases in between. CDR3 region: CASSEGDYTEAFF. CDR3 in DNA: TGCGCCAGCAGTGAGGGGGATTACACTGAAGCTTTCTTT.

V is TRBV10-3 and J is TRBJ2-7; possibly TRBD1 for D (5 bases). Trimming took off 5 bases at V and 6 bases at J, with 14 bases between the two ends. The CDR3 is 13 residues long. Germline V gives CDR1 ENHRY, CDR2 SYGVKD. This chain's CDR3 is CAISKPQGSEQYF. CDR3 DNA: TGTGCCATCAGTAAGCCCCAGGGCTCCGAGCAGTACTTC.

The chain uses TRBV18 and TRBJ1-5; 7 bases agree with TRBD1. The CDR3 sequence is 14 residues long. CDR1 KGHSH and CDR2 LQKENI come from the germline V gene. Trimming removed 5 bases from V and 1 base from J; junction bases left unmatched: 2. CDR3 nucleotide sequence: TGTGCCAGCTCATCGGGACAGAGCAATCAGCCCCAGCATTTT. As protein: CASSSGQSNQPQHF.

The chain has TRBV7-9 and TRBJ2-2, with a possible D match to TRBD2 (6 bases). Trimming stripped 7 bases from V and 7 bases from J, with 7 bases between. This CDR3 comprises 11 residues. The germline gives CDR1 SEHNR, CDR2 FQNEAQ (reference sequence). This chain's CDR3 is CASISGGELFF. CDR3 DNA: TGTGCCAGCATTAGCGGCGGGGAGCTGTTTTTT.

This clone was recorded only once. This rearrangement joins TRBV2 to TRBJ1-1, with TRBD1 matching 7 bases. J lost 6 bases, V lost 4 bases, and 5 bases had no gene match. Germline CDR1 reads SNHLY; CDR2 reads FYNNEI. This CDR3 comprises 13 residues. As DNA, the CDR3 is TGTGCCAGCAGTGGGAATACAGGGGCTGAAGCTTTCTTT. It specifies CASSGNTGAEAFF.

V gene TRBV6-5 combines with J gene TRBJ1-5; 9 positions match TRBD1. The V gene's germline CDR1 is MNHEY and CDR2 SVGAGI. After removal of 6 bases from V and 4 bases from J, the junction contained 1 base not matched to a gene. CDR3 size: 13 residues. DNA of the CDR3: TGTGCCAGCAGAGACAGGGGGAATCAGCCCCAGCATTTT. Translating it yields CASRDRGNQPQHF.